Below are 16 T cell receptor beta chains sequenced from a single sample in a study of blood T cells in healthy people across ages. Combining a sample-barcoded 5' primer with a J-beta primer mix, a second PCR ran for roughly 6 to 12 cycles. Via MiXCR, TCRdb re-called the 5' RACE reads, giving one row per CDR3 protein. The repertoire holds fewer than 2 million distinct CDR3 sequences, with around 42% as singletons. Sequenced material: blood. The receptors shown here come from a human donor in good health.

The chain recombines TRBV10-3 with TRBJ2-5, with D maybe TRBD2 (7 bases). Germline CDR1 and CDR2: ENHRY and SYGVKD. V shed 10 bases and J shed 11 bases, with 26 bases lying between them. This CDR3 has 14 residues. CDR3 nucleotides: TGTGCCAGCCTCTTAGGGGGGGGAGCTGATGAGCAGTACTTC. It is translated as CASLLGGGADEQYF.

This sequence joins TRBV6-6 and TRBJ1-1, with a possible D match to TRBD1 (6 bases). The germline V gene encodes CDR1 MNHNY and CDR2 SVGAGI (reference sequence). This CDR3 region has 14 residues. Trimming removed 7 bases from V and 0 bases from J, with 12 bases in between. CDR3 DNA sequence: TGTGCCAGCACCACAGGGCTCATGAACACTGAAGCTTTCTTT. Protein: CASTTGLMNTEAFF.

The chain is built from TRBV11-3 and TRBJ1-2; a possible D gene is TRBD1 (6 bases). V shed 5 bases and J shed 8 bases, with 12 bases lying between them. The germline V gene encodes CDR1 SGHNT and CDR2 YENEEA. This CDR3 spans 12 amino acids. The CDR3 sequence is CASSTRDIGYTF. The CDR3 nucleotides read TGTGCCAGCAGCACCCGGGACATCGGCTACACCTTC.

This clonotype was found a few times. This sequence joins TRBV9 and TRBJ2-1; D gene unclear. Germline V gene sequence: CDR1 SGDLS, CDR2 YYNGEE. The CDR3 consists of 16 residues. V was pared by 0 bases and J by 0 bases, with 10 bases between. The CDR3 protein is CASSVAILGSYNEQFF. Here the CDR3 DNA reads TGTGCCAGCAGCGTAGCTATATTAGGCTCCTACAATGAGCAGTTCTTC. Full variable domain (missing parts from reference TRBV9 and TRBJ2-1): DSGVTQTPKHLITATGQRVTLRCSPRSGDLSVYWYQQSLDQGLQFLIQYYNGEERAKGNILERFSAQQFPDLHSELNLSSLELGDSALYFCASSVAILGSYNEQFFGPGTRLTVL.

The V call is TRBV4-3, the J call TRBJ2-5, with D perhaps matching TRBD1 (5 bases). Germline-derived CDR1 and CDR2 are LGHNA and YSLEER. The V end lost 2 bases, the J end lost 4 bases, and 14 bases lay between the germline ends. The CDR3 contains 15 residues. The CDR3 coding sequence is TGCGCCAGCAGCCAAAATTCAGGGATTGGAGAGACCCAGTACTTC. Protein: CASSQNSGIGETQYF.

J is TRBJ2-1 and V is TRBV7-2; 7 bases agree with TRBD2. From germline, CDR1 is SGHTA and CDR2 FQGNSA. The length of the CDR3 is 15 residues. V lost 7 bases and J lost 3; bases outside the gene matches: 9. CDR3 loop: CASTASSGYYNEQFF. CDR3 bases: TGTGCCAGCACCGCATCTAGCGGCTACTACAATGAGCAGTTCTTC. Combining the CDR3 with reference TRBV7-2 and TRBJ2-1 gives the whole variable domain GAGVSQSPSNKVTEKGKDVELRCDPISGHTALYWYRQSLGQGLEFLIYFQGNSAPDKSGLPSDRFSAERTGGSVSTLTIQRTQQEDSAVYLCASTASSGYYNEQFFGPGTRLTVL.

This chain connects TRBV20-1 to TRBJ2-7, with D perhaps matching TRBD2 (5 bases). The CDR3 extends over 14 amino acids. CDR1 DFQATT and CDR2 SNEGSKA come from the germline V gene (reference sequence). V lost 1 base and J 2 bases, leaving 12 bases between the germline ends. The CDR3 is CSARVGSKTYEQYF. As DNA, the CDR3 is TGCAGTGCTAGAGTGGGGAGTAAGACCTACGAGCAGTACTTC.

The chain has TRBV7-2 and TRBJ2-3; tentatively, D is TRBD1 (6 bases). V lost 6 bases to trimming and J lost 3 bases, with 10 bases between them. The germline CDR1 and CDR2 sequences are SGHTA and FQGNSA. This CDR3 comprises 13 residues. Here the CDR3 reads CTSRSTGTDTQYF. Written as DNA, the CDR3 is TGTACCAGCAGATCCACAGGGACAGATACGCAGTATTTT.

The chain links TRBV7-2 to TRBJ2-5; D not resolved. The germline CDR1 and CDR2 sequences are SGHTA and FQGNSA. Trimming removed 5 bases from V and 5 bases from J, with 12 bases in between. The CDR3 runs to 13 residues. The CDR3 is CASSTSYRETQYF. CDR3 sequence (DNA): TGTGCCAGCAGCACGTCATATCGGGAGACCCAGTACTTC.

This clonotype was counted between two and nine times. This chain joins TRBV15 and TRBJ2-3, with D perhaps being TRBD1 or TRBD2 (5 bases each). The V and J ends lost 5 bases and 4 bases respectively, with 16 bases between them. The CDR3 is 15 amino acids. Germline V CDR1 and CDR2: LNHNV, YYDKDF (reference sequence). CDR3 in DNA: TGTGCCACCAGCCTCCGGGCAGGGAGCGCAGATACGCAGTATTTT. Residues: CATSLRAGSADTQYF.

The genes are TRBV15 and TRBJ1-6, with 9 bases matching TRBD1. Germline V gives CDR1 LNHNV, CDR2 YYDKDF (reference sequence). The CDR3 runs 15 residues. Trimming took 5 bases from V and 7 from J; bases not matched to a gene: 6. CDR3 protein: CATSDPGTGNSPLHF. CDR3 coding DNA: TGTGCCACCAGCGACCCCGGGACAGGGAATTCACCCCTCCACTTT.

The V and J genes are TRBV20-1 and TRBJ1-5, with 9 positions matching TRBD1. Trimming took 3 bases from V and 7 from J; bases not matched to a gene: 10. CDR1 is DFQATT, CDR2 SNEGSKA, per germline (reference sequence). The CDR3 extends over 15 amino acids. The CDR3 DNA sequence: TGCAGTGCTAGTCCCGGGACAGGGTCGGGGCAGCCCCAGCATTTT. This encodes CSASPGTGSGQPQHF.

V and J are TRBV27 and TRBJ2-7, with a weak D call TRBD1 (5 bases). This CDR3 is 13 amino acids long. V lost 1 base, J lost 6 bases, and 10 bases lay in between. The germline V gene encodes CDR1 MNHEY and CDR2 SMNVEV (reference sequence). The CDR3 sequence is CASSLWGASEQYF. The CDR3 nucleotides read TGTGCCAGCAGTTTATGGGGCGCCTCCGAGCAGTACTTC.

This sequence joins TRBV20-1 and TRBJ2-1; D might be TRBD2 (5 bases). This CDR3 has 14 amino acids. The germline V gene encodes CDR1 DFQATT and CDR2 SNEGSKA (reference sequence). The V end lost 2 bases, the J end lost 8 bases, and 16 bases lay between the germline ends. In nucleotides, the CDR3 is TGCAGTGCTAGACGGGGAATAGCGTTATATGAGCAGTTCTTC. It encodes CSARRGIALYEQFF.

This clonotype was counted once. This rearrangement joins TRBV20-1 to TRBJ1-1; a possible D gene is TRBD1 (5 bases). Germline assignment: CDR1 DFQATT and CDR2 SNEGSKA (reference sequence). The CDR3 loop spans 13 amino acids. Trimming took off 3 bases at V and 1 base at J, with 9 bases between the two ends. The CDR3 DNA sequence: TGCAGTGCTAGCGTGGGGGGGAACACTGAAGCTTTCTTT. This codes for CSASVGGNTEAFF.

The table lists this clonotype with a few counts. For the CDR3, the DNA is TGTGCCAGCAGTTTAGGGCAGTGGGAGACCCAGTACTTC. Translating it yields CASSLGQWETQYF. This chain connects TRBV12-3 or TRBV12-4 to TRBJ2-5; D uncertain. Trimming stripped 1 base from V and 5 bases from J, with 8 bases between. This CDR3 spans 13 amino acids.